This T cell receptor beta chain was identified in a study of T cell repertoires in aging, cancer and after chemotherapy. TRB rearrangements spanning V, D and J were amplified using mixed TRB-A/B primers. TCRdb re-derived calls from the multiplex PCR reads in MiXCR, one entry per CDR3 protein. Of some 9,600 distinct CDR3 sequences in the sample, roughly 40% are singletons; the top ten hold around 1.5%. V was clipped by 7 bases and J by 3 bases, with 10 bases between them. The CDR3 sequence is 14 residues long. This clonotype was picked up a small number of times. Amplification of TCR beta used genomic DNA extracted from peripheral blood.

The gene calls are TRBV12-3 or TRBV12-4 and TRBJ1-6; D unresolved. Sequences were obtained from blood. The receptor's source is a human donor in good health. This CDR3 reads CASKPGHYNSPLHF. CDR3 DNA: TGTGCCAGCAAACCAGGCCACTATAATTCACCCCTCCACTTT.